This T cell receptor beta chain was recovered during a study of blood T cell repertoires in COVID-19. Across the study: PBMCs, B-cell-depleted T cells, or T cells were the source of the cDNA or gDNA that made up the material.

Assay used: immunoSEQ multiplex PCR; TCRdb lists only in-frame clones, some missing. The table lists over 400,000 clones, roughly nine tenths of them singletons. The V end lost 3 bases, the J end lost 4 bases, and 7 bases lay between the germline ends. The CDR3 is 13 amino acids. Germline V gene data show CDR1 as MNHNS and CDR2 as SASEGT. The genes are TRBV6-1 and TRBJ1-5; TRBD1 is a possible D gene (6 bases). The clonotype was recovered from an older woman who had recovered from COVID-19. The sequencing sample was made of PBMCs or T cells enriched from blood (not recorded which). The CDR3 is CASSDRGNQPQHF. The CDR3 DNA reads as TGTGCCAGCAGTGACAGGGGAAATCAGCCCCAGCATTTT.